Following are 3 T cell receptor beta chains from one sample sequenced in a study of T-cell reconstitution after alpha-beta-depleted transplantation in children (dated by TCRdb to 2016 to 2018). The treatment or condition label on this specimen signifies: allogeneic hematopoietic cell transplantation with graft depleted of TCRalphabeta T cells and CD19 B cells. Preparation of the library involved PCR. Sequencer: Illumina HiSeq 2500. TCR library preparation used molecular barcoding, with unique molecular identifiers applied to normalize quantification of the TCRbeta repertoire. TCRdb took the public reads, trimmed them with fastp at Q25, ran MiXCR for clone calling and kept in-frame beta chains. Rows are unified per CDR3 protein, each entry keeping the most common DNA and genes. In all, the sample holds fewer than 750,000 distinct CDR3 sequences, and 23% of those were seen once. The ten largest clones capture around an eighth of the sample.

The specimen was PBMCs, mostly from graft donor cells, collected 360 days after TCRalphabeta/CD19-depleted stem cell transplant. These receptors were obtained from a boy under two years old who had a stem cell transplant for acute myeloid leukemia, so the T cells may come from the graft donor.

This clonotype was counted a few times. This sequence joins TRBV27 and TRBJ2-3; 14 bases map to TRBD2. CDR1 and CDR2 from the germline V gene are MNHEY and SMNVEV (reference sequence). The CDR3 runs 18 residues. The junction had 9 bases not matched to a gene; V was cut back by 6 bases and J by 1 base. The CDR3 spells CASSKRLAGGTGTDTQYF. The CDR3 nucleotides read TGTGCCAGCAGCAAGAGACTAGCGGGGGGGACCGGCACAGATACGCAGTATTTT.

This clonotype was seen repeatedly, ten times or more. V gene TRBV20-1 combines with J gene TRBJ1-5; unclear D gene. This CDR3 has 14 amino acids. Germline V gene data show CDR1 as DFQATT and CDR2 as SNEGSKA (reference sequence). Trimming took off 3 bases at V and 3 bases at J, with 12 bases between the two ends. CDR3 nucleotide sequence: TGCAGTGCTAGTTTGGCCGGGTACAATCAGCCCCAGCATTTT. Protein: CSASLAGYNQPQHF.

The chain uses TRBV29-1 and TRBJ2-7, with no clear D. This CDR3 is built from 13 residues. Germline-derived CDR1 and CDR2 are SQVTM and ANQGSEA. The V end lost 7 bases, the J end lost 1 base, and 14 bases lay between the germline ends. The CDR3 loop is CSARDDNSYEQYV. The CDR3 DNA is TGCAGCGCCCGCGATGACAATTCCTACGAGCAGTACGTC.